This T cell receptor beta chain emerged from a study of OX40 agonist ivuxolimab in advanced cancers. Study context: People who had prior anti-PD-1, anti-PD-L1 or anti-CTLA-4 therapy could take part, and about 40% had some. Two patients with cutaneous melanoma and one with hepatocellular carcinoma, three in total, showed partial responses.

To note about this clone: The antigen remains undetermined.

Some clones are missing from TCRdb's copy, which holds only in-frame ones; the method was immunoSEQ multiplex PCR. The sample has under 75,000 clones; about four fifths are singletons. Collection of blood occurred at baseline, at cycle 4 day 1, and at cycle 7 day 1. Trimming removed 9 bases from V and 2 bases from J; junction bases left unmatched: 5. Germline assignment: CDR1 MRHNA and CDR2 SNTAGT. The CDR3 runs to 14 residues. Study-wide results and caveats: Clonal expansion was seen in CD4+ and CD8+ blood T cells by week 6 at 0.1 to 3.0 mg/kg.

The sample was CD4+ or CD8+ T cells sorted from blood, taken in a trial of the OX40 agonist ivuxolimab. The receptor's source is an adult with an advanced solid tumor such as melanoma, head and neck, liver or kidney cancer. The chain couples TRBV6-4 to TRBJ2-3; 10 bases are shared with TRBD2. The CDR3, as DNA: TGTGCCAGTAGGCTAGCGGGGGACACAGATACGCAGTATTTT. Its translation: CASRLAGDTDTQYF.